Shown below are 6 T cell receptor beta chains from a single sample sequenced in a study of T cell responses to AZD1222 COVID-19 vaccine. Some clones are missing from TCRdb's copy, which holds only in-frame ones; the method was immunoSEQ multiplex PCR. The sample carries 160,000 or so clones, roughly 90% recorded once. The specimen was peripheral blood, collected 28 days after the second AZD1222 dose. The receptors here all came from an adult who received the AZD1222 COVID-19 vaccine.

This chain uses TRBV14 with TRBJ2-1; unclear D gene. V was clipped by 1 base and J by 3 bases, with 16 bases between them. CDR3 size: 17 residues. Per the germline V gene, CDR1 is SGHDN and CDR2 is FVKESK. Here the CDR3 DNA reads TGTGCCAGCAGCCAAGGCCGCCTTAGGAGCGTCTACAATGAGCAGTTCTTC. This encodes CASSQGRLRSVYNEQFF. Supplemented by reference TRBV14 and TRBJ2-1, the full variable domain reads EAGVTQFPSHSVIEKGQTVTLRCDPISGHDNLYWYRRVMGKEIKFLLHFVKESKQDESGMPNNRFLAERTGGTYSTLKVQPAELEDSGVYFCASSQGRLRSVYNEQFFGPGTRLTVL.

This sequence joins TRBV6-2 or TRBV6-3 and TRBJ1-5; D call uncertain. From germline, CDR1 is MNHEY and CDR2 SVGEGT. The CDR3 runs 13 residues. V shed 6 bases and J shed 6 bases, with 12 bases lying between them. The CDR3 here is CASSDQDGQPQHF. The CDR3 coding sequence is TGTGCCAGCAGCGACCAGGACGGTCAGCCCCAGCATTTT.

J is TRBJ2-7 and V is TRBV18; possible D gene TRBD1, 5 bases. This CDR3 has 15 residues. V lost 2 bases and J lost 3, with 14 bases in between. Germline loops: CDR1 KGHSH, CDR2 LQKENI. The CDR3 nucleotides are TGTGCCAGCTCACCAGAGCGACAGATTGTCTACGAGCAGTACTTC. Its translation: CASSPERQIVYEQYF.

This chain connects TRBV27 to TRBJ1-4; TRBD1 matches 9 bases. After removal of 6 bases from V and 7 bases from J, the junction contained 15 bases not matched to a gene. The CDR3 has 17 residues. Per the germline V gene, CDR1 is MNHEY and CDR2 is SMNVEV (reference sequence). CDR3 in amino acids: CASSISVGQGRGEKLFF. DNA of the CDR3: TGTGCCAGCAGCATTAGCGTCGGACAGGGGAGGGGTGAAAAACTGTTTTTT.

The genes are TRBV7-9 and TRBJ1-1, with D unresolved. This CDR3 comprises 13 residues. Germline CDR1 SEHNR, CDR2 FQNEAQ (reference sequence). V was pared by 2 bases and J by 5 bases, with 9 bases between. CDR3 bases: TGTGCCAGCAGCTTACCTCCTCGGACTGAAGCTTTCTTT. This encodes CASSLPPRTEAFF.

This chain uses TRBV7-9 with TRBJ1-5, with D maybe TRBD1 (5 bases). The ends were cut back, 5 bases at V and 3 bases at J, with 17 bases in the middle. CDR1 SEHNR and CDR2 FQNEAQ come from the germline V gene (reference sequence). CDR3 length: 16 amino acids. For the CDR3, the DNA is TGTGCCAGCAGCCCCCGCGGGGGGGTAAACAATCAGCCCCAGCATTTT. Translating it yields CASSPRGGVNNQPQHF. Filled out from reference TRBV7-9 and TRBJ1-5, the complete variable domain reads DTGVSQNPRHKITKRGQNVTFRCDPISEHNRLYWYRQTLGQGPEFLTYFQNEAQLEKSRLLSDRFSAERPKGSFSTLEIQRTEQGDSAMYLCASSPRGGVNNQPQHFGDGTRLSIL.